This TCR beta chain was found in a study of shared clonotypes between healthy human individuals (dated by TCRdb to 2019 to 2021). Some background on the complete study: Two women and a few men aged 18 to 49 years were included in the cohort. To estimate repertoire size and how much clonotype sharing occurs between individuals, the study deeply sequenced the blood TCR repertoires of five healthy adults. Different laboratories and diverse techniques were used to prepare libraries and sequence TCR repertoires, to increase sequencing depth and limit assay-specific biases. For each donor, three plates each were used for CD4 naive and CD4 memory, two plates were used for CD8 naive, and one plate was used for CD8 memory. Each donor's leukapheresis produced roughly between roughly 0.85 and 9.5 billion PBMCs.

TCR CDR3 regions were amplified from genomic DNA by multiplex PCR using the deep immunoSEQ assay. Extracted genomic DNA from each cell subset was distributed evenly across all wells of several immunoSEQ 96-well plates, and each plate was treated as a replicate. For sorted subsets, approximately 0.2 ug of genomic DNA, equivalent to around 30,000 T cell genomes, went into each replicate PCR. Purified libraries were quantified with a Qubit 3.0 fluorometer, sized on a Bioanalyzer 2100, and re-quantified with the KAPA Library Quantification kit. Every immunoSEQ 96-well plate was sequenced on a separate single-read 150-cycle Illumina NextSeq 550 flow cell. From the authors' description of their analysis: Because only junctional sequences without quality scores were contained in the immunoSEQ output, filtering matching that applied to full-length reads could not be performed. To assign V/J genes and CDR3, sequences were annotated against IMGT germline references using PyIR, a Python wrapper for IgBLAST v1.9. Reads were removed for weak V/J assignments (E-value above 1e-6), missing CDR3, stop codons, out-of-frame junctions, or ambiguous translated residues. V3J clonotypes were defined by identical inferred V gene, J gene, and CDR3 amino acid sequence. To compute the percentage overlap between repertoires, the number of shared unique clonotypes was divided by the size of the smaller repertoire. Repertoire richness was assessed with RTK rarefaction, the Chao1 estimator, and Recon v2.1 estimates of unobserved clonotypes. For all TCRbeta clonotypes obtained by the gDNA method from a handful of donors, generation probabilities were computed with OLGA. The clones in this table, taken by TCRdb from immuneACCESS, are in-frame only. Not every clone is retained; where verified, under half of the shortfall comes from an unresolved V gene, and the cause of the rest is unknown. That table supplies the V and J calls and clone size; D and trimming were determined from the DNA. Within this sample are more than 550,000 clones, with 80% to 95% of them counted one time only. Jointly, the top ten make up about a third of the sample.

Overall study outcomes, separate from this receptor: Sampling was limited to blood, and TCR repertoires in tissue likely differ from TCR repertoires in blood. Based on pairwise subsampling, the degree of clonotype sharing among donors was expected to be affected by sequencing depth. Compared with non-shared clonotypes, the clonotypes found in all four sorted-subset donors had higher generation probabilities. Sharing across a handful of donors was observed for approximately 5% of naive CD4, over 3% of naive CD8, 2% to 2.5% of memory CD4, and roughly 0.4% of memory CD8 clonotypes. Estimated clonotype richness was generally larger for naive than for memory subsets. Incomplete sequencing was indicated by rarefaction of sorted-subset datasets, despite the large sequencing depth. Because the study included only a small number of donors, the genetic and exposure-history diversity represented was limited.

Donors were healthy HIV-negative adults with no recently reported acute infections or vaccinations. Every donor was a Caucasian adult residing in Nashville, Tennessee, USA. CD8 memory samples combined magnetically selected CD45RO+ cells with CCR7-negative CD45RA+ effector memory (TemRA) cells. Blood was collected by leukapheresis, and PBMCs were isolated by Ficoll-Histopaque density gradient centrifugation and then cryopreserved in liquid nitrogen vapor phase. Analytical flow cytometry was used to check the purity and quantity of every magnetically sorted T cell population. Genomic DNA was isolated from every sorted fraction and measured by UV absorbance on a Nanodrop 2000c. The CDR3 numbers 15 residues from cysteine through phenylalanine. The CDR3 DNA has 45 bases and is translated from base 1. Looking up the germline V gene (reference sequence) yields CDR1 SEHNR and CDR2 FQNEAQ. Trimming at the junction amounts to 2 bases on V and 4 bases on J, and the germline ends lie 14 bases apart.

As regards this clone: The antigen this receptor binds is unknown. Per-nucleotide qualities are absent, and no much larger clonotype sits a single base away.

The sample taken for sequencing was memory CD8+ T cells from PBMCs. The intended sense of this specimen's cell subset or site label: CD45RO+ cells pooled with CCR7-negative TemRA cells. This chain joins TRBV7-9 to TRBJ1-1; the best D guess is TRBD1, with 5 bases matching. The receptor's source is a man younger than 35 in good health. Some clones in this sample may be carry-over from other donors' samples. The CDR3: CASSLLGPILTEAFF. The DNA sequence is as follows: TGTGCCAGCAGCTTACTGGGACCGATTCTCACTGAAGCTTTCTTT.